The 15 T cell receptor beta chains below all came from one sample that was sequenced in a study of patients and donors after allogeneic stem cell transplantation (dated by TCRdb to between 2020 and 2021). The library was built by means of RT-PCR. Sequenced on a NextSeq 550. The public reads were reanalyzed by TCRdb: fastp trimming at Q25, MiXCR alignment, in-frame beta chains only. For every CDR3 protein sequence, its rows merge into one entry that carries the most common genes and DNA. For this sample there are about a million distinct CDR3 sequences; roughly 18% appear just once. The ten largest clones take up 5% to 7.5% of the sample. Material: blood, either unsorted or a sorted T cell fraction (not recorded which). The receptor set was obtained from a human donor who was either an allogeneic HSCT recipient or a stem cell or donor lymphocyte infusion donor (not recorded which). It is not recorded whose cells these are; they may come from a transplant donor.

A few counts support this clonotype. DNA for the CDR3: TGTGCCAGCAGACCCGCGGGCGGGGCGCAGACCCAGTACTTC. Its translation: CASRPAGGAQTQYF. The chain uses TRBV12-3 or TRBV12-4 and TRBJ2-5; possible D gene TRBD2, 6 bases. V dropped 6 bases and J dropped 6 bases, with 17 bases sitting between them. The CDR3 spans 14 residues.

The CDR3 is CASSLVEAETLNGYTF. In DNA, the CDR3 is TGTGCCAGCAGCTTAGTCGAGGCGGAAACCTTAAATGGCTACACCTTC. The V and J genes are TRBV7-9 and TRBJ1-2; D not resolved. CDR3 length: 16 residues. Deletions cut 1 base from V and 6 bases from J, with 18 bases between. Germline loops: CDR1 SEHNR, CDR2 FQNEAQ (reference sequence).

There are a few counts of this clonotype. This chain uses TRBV20-1 with TRBJ1-2; D is undetermined. The CDR3 loop spans 16 amino acids. The V gene lost 6 bases and the J gene lost 4 bases, with 24 bases spanning the gap. CDR1 DFQATT and CDR2 SNEGSKA come from the germline V gene (reference sequence). The CDR3 coding sequence is TGCAGTGCGCGCCCCTCAACAGCTCGGAACACCTATGGCTACACCTTC. Its translation: CSARPSTARNTYGYTF.

There are a few counts of this clonotype. The rearrangement links TRBV20-1 to TRBJ2-2; D is perhaps TRBD2 (6 bases). CDR3 size: 14 residues. Germline V gene lookup returns CDR1 DFQATT and CDR2 SNEGSKA (reference sequence). V was pared by 3 bases and J by 0 bases, with 8 bases between. The CDR3 region is CSARAGPNTGELFF. In DNA, the CDR3 is TGCAGTGCTAGGGCGGGACCGAACACCGGGGAGCTGTTTTTT.

Written as DNA, the CDR3 is TGTGCCAGCAGCAATGTCCCCCTTGAAGCTTTCTTT. As protein: CASSNVPLEAFF. The genes are TRBV21-1 and TRBJ1-1; the table assigns TRBD1, which was not confirmed against the DNA. TRBV21-1 is termed a pseudogene. This CDR3 has 12 residues.

This clonotype appeared a few times. The rearrangement links TRBV7-8 to TRBJ2-3, with D tentatively TRBD1 (5 bases). CDR3 length equals 14 residues. Germline V gene sequence: CDR1 SGHVS, CDR2 FQNEAQ. Between the trimmed V and J ends, which lost 3 bases and 2 bases, there was a span of 9 bases. The CDR3 loop reads CASSFLDTTDTQYF. The CDR3, as DNA: TGTGCCAGCAGCTTTTTGGACACCACAGATACGCAGTATTTT.

This clonotype was picked up many times. The chain links TRBV12-3 or TRBV12-4 to TRBJ1-1, with 12 nucleotides matching TRBD1. CDR3 length equals 17 residues. The V gene end was trimmed by 5 bases and the J gene end by 1 base; junction bases not matched to a gene: 8. CDR3 residues: CASSRDRGRRGNTEAFF. The CDR3 DNA reads TGTGCCAGCAGTCGGGACAGGGGGCGGAGGGGGAACACTGAAGCTTTCTTT.

This clonotype was observed at least ten times. CDR3 protein: CASSQDEGYSPLHF. The DNA of the CDR3 is TGCGCCAGCAGCCAAGATGAGGGATATTCACCCCTCCACTTT. The chain recombines TRBV4-1 with TRBJ1-6, with D unclear. Germline V gene lookup returns CDR1 MGHRA and CDR2 YSYEKL. This CDR3 is 14 amino acids long. V dropped 0 bases and J dropped 8 bases, with 8 bases sitting between them.

This clonotype was counted only a few times. This chain joins TRBV11-2 and TRBJ2-5; D may match TRBD1 or TRBD2 (6 bases each). Germline V CDR1 and CDR2: SGHAT, FQNNGV. V was clipped by 6 bases and J by 5 bases, with 13 bases between them. The CDR3 runs to 13 residues. CDR3 nucleotides: TGTGCCAGCAGGAGGGGGGCTGGGGAGACCCAGTACTTC. The encoded protein is CASRRGAGETQYF.

In the case of this clonotype: One end of the junction fails to match germline, which may point to a read error. V gene TRBV7-2 combines with J gene TRBJ2-5, with TRBD1 matching over 7 bases. Germline V gene lookup returns CDR1 SGHTA and CDR2 FQGNSA. The length of the CDR3 is 15 residues. Here the CDR3 reads CAGSLMRQGQETQYF. The CDR3 DNA follows: TGTGCCGGCAGCTTAATGAGACAGGGACAAGAGACCCAGTACTTC.

The chain combines TRBV14 with TRBJ1-2, with a tentative D call TRBD1 (6 bases). The V end was cut by 5 bases, the J end by 7 bases, with 11 bases between. Germline V gene sequence: CDR1 SGHDN, CDR2 FVKESK. CDR3 length equals 12 residues. CDR3: CASSARGFGYTF. CDR3 in DNA: TGTGCCAGCAGCGCCAGGGGTTTTGGCTACACCTTC.

The chain recombines TRBV7-8 with TRBJ2-2; D possibly matches TRBD1 or TRBD2 (6 bases each). The ends were cut back, 5 bases at V and 7 bases at J, with 17 bases in the middle. Germline V gene data show CDR1 as SGHVS and CDR2 as FQNEAQ. The CDR3 is 15 residues long. DNA of the CDR3: TGTGCCAGCAGCGCTCTTGGAGGGGGAATCGGGGAGCTGTTTTTT. It is translated as CASSALGGGIGELFF.

A remark on this clonotype: One junction end disagrees with the germline gene, perhaps due to a read error. The V call is TRBV6-1, the J call TRBJ2-7; 12 bases line up with TRBD1. From germline, CDR1 is MNHNS and CDR2 SASEGT. The CDR3 has 17 residues. The CDR3 is CASSHRSGTGGSNEQYF. The CDR3 DNA reads TGTGCCAGCAGTCACCGATCCGGGACAGGGGGCTCCAACGAGCAGTACTTC.

The chain carries TRBV4-1 and TRBJ2-1; TRBD2 aligns across 12 bases. The CDR3 covers 18 residues. V shed 0 bases, J shed 6 bases, and the junction held 9 bases outside the gene matches. The germline CDR1 and CDR2 sequences are MGHRA and YSYEKL. This CDR3 is CASSQDPVGTSGPNEQFF. CDR3 nucleotide sequence: TGCGCCAGCAGCCAAGATCCGGTGGGGACTAGCGGGCCCAATGAGCAGTTCTTC.

This clonotype turned up a few times. CDR3 loop: CATSTRKGGAKLFF. The CDR3 nucleotides are TGTGCCACCAGCACTAGAAAAGGGGGGGCAAAACTGTTTTTT. The chain couples TRBV15 to TRBJ1-4; D is perhaps TRBD1 (6 bases). This CDR3 is built from 14 residues. CDR1 is LNHNV and CDR2 is YYDKDF in the germline V gene (reference sequence). The V end lost 4 bases, the J end lost 10 bases, and 16 bases lay between the germline ends.